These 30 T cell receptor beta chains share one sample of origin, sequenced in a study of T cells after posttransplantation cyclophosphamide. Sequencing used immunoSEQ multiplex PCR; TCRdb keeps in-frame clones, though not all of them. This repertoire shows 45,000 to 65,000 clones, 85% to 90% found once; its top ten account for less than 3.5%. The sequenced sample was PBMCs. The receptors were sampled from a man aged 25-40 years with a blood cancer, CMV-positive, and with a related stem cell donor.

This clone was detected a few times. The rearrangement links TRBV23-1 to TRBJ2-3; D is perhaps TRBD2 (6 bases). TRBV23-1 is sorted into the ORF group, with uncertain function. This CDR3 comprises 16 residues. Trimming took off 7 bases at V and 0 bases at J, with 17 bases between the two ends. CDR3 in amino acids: CASKLGTRSSTDTQYF. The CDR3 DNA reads TGCGCCAGCAAACTAGGGACTCGCTCTAGCACAGATACGCAGTATTTT.

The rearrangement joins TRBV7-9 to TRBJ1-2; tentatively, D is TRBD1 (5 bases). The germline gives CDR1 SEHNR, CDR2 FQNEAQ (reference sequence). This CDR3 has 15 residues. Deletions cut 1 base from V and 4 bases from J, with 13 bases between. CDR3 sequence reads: CASSLDGAYPYGYTF. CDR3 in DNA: TGTGCCAGCAGCTTAGATGGGGCGTACCCCTATGGCTACACCTTC.

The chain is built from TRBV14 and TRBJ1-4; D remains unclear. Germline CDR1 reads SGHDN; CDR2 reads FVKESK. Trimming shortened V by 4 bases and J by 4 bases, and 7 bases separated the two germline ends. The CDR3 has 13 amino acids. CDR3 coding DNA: TGTGCCAGCAGCCCCCTCCTTAATGAAAAACTGTTTTTT. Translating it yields CASSPLLNEKLFF.

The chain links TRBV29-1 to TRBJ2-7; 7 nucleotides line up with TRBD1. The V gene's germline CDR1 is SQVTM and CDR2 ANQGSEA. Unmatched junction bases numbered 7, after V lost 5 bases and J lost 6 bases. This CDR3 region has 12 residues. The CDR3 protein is CSVCQTGREQYF. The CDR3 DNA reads TGCAGCGTTTGCCAGACAGGGCGCGAGCAGTACTTC.

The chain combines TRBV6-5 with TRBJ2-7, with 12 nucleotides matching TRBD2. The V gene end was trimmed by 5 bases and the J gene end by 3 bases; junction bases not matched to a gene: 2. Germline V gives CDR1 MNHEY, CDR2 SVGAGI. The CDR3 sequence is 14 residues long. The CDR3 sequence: CASSLAGGRYEQYF. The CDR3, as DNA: TGTGCCAGCAGTCTAGCGGGAGGGCGCTACGAGCAGTACTTC.

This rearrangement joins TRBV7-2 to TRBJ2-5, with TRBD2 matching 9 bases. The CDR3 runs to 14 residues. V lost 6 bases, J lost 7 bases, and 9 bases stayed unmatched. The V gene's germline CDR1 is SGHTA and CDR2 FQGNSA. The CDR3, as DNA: TGTGCCAGCAGTAGCGGGAGCTTAATGGGGACCCAGTACTTC. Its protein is CASSSGSLMGTQYF.

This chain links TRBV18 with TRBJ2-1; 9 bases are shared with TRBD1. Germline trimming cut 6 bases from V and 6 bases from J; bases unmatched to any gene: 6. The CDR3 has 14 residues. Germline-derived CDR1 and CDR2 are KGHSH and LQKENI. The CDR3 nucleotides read TGTGCCAGCTCCCCCGGGACAGGGACCAATGAGCAGTTCTTC. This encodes CASSPGTGTNEQFF.

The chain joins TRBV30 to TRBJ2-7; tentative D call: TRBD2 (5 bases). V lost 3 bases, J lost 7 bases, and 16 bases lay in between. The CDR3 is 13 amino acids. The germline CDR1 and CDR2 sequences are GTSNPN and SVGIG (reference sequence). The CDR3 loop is CAWRGNLAKEQYF. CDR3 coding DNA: TGTGCCTGGAGAGGAAACCTAGCCAAGGAGCAGTACTTC.

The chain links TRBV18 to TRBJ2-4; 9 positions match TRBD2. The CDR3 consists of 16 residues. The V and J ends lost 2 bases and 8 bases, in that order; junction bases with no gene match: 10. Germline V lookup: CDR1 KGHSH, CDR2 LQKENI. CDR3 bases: TGTGCCAGCTCACCAGTCCCGCGGGAGGGAGGATACATTCAGTACTTC. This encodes CASSPVPREGGYIQYF.

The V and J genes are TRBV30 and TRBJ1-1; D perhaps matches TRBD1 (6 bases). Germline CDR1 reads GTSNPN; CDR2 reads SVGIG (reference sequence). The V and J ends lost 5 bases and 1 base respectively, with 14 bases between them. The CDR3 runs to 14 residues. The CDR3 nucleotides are TGTGCCTGGCGCCGGGGGGGGCAGAACACTGAAGCTTTCTTT. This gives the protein CAWRRGGQNTEAFF.

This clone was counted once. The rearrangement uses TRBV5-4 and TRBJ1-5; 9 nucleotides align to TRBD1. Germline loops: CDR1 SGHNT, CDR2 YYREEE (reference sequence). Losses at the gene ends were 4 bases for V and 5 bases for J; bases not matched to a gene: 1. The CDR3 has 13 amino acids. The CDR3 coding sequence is TGTGCCAGCAGCAGGGACAGGGATCAGCCCCAGCATTTT. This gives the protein CASSRDRDQPQHF.

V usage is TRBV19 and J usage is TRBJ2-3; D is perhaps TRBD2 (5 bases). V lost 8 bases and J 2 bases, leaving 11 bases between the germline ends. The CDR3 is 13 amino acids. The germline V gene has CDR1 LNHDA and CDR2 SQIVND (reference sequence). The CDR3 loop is CASWGAYTDTQYF. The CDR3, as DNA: TGTGCCAGTTGGGGAGCTTACACAGATACGCAGTATTTT. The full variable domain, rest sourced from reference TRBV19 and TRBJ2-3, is DGGITQSPKYLFRKEGQNVTLSCEQNLNHDAMYWYRQDPGQGLRLIYYSQIVNDFQKGDIAEGYSVSREKKESFPLTVTSAQKNPTAFYLCASWGAYTDTQYFGPGTRLTVL.

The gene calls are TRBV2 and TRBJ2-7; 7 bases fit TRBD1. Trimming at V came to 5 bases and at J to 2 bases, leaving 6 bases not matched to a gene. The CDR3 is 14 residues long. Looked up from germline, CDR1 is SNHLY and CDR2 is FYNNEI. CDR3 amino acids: CASSSGTETYEQYF. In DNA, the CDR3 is TGTGCCAGCAGTTCGGGGACAGAGACCTACGAGCAGTACTTC.

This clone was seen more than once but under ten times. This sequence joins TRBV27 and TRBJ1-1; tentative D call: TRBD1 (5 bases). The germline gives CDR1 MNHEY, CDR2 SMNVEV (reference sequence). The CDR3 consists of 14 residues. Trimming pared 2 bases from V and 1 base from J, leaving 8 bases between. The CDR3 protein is CASSLVGGNTEAFF. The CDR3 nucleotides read TGTGCCAGCAGTTTAGTCGGGGGGAACACTGAAGCTTTCTTT.

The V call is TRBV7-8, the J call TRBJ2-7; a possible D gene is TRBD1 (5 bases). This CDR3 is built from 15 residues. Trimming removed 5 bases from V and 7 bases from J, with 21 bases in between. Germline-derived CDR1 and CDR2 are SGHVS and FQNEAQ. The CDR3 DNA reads TGTGCCAGCAGCCGCCAAAGGGGTATCTACGAGGAGCAGTACTTC. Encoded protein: CASSRQRGIYEEQYF.

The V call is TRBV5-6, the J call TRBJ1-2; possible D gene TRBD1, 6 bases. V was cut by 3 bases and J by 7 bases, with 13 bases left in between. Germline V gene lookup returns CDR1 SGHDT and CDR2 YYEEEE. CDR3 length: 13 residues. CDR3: CASSSTGIGGYTF. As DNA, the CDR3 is TGTGCCAGCAGCTCAACAGGGATTGGTGGCTACACCTTC. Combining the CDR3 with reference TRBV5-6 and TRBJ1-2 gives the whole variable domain DAGVTQSPTHLIKTRGQQVTLRCSPKSGHDTVSWYQQALGQGPQFIFQYYEEEERQRGNFPDRFSGHQFPNYSSELNVNALLLGDSALYLCASSSTGIGGYTFGSGTRLTVV.

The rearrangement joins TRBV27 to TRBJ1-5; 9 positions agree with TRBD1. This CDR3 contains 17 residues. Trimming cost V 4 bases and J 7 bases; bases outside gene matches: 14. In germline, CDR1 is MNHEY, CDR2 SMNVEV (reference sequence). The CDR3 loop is CASSSQITGGQRQPQHF. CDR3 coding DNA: TGTGCCAGCAGTTCTCAAATTACAGGGGGCCAGAGACAGCCCCAGCATTTT.

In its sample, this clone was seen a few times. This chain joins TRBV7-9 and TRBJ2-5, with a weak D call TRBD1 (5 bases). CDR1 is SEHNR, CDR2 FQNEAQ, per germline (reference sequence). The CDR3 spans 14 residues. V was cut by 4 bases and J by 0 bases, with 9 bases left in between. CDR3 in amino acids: CASSSARDQETQYF. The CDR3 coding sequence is TGTGCCAGCAGCTCAGCCAGGGACCAAGAGACCCAGTACTTC.

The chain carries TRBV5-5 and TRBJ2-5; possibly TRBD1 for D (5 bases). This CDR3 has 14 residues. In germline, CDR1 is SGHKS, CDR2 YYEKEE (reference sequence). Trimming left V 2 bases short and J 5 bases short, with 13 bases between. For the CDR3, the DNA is TGTGCCAGCAGCTTACACCAGGGCGTGGAGACCCAGTACTTC. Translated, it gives CASSLHQGVETQYF.

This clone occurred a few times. CDR3 sequence: CASSFRGGGEKLFF. The CDR3 DNA reads as TGTGCCAGCAGTTTTCGGGGGGGAGGAGAAAAACTGTTTTTT. This chain connects TRBV28 to TRBJ1-4, with D perhaps matching TRBD1 (5 bases). The V end lost 3 bases, the J end lost 8 bases, and 13 bases lay between the germline ends. The CDR3 extends over 14 amino acids. Germline-derived CDR1 and CDR2 are MDHEN and SYDVKM.

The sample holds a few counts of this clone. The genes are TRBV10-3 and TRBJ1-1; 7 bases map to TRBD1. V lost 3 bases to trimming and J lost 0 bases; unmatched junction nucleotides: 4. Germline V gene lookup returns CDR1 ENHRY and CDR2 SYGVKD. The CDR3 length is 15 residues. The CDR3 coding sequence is TGTGCCATCAGTGACAACAGGGGCATGAACACTGAAGCTTTCTTT. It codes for CAISDNRGMNTEAFF.

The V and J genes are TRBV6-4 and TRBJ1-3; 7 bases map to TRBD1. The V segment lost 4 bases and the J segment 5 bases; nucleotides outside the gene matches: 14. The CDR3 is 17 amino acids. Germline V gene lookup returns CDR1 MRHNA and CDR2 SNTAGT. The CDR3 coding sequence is TGTGCCAGCAGTGGCCCTACAGGGGTGGTTAATAGAAACACCATATATTTT. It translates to CASSGPTGVVNRNTIYF.

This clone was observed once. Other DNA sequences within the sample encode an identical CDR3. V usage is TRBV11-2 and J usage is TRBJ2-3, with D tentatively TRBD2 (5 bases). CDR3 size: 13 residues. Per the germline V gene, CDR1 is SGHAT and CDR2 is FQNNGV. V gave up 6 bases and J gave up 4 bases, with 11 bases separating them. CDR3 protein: CASRLTGSDTQYF. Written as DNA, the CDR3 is TGTGCCAGCAGGTTGACGGGGTCAGATACGCAGTATTTT. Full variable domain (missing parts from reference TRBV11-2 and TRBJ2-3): EAGVAQSPRYKIIEKRQSVAFWCNPISGHATLYWYQQILGQGPKLLIQFQNNGVVDDSQLPKDRFSAERLKGVDSTLKIQPAKLEDSAVYLCASRLTGSDTQYFGPGTRLTVL.

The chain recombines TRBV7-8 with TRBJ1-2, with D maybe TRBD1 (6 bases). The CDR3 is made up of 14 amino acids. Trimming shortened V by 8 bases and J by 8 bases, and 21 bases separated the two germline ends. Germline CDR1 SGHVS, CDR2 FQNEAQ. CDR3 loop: CASRGAGELSGYTF. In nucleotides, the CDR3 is TGTGCCAGCCGGGGGGCAGGGGAGTTGAGCGGCTACACCTTC.

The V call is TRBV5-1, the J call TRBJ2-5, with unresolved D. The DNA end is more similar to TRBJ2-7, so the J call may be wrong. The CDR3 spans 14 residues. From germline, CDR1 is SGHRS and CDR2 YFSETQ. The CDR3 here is CASSLGHTASEQYF. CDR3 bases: TGCGCCAGCAGCTTGGGGCACACCGCCAGCGAGCAGTACTTC.

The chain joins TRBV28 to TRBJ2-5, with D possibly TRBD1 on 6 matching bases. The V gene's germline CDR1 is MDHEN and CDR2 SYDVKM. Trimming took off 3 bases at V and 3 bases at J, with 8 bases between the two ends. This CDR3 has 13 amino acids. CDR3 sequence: CASSFAGEETQYF. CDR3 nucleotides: TGTGCCAGCAGTTTTGCAGGGGAAGAGACCCAGTACTTC.

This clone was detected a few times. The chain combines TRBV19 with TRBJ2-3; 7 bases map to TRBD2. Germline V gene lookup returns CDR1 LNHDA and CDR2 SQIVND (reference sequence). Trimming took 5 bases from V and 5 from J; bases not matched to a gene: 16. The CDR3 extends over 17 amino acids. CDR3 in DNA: TGTGCCAGTAGTCCACGGTGGGAGGGCCCTCAAGAAGATACGCAGTATTTT. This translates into CASSPRWEGPQEDTQYF.

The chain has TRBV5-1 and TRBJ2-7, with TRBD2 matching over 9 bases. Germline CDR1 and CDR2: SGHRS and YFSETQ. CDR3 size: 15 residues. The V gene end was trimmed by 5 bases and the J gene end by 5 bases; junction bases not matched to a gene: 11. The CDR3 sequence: CASRVVAGAPHEQYF. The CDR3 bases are TGCGCCAGCAGGGTGGTAGCGGGAGCTCCCCACGAGCAGTACTTC.

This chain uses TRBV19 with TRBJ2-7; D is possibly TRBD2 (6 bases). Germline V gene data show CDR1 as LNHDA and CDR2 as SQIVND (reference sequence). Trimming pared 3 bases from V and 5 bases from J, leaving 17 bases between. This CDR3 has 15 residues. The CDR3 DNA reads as TGTGCCAGTAGTATTTTGGGACTCGGGGAGGACGAGCAGTACTTC. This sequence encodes CASSILGLGEDEQYF. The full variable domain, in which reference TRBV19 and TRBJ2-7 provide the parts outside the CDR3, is DGGITQSPKYLFRKEGQNVTLSCEQNLNHDAMYWYRQDPGQGLRLIYYSQIVNDFQKGDIAEGYSVSREKKESFPLTVTSAQKNPTAFYLCASSILGLGEDEQYFGPGTRLTVT.

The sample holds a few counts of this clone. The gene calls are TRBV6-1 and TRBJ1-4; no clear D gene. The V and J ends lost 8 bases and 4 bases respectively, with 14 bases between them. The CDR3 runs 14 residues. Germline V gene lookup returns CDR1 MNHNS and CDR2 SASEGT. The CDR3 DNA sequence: TGTGCCAGCGACTCGGGTTGGATTAATGAAAAACTGTTTTTT. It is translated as CASDSGWINEKLFF.